Listed below are T cell receptor beta chains from one sample, sequenced in a study of cytomegalovirus exposure and HLA in healthy donors. Repertoires were generated with immunoSEQ multiplex PCR, while TCRdb's copy carries only in-frame clones and drops some. The table has 150,000 to 200,000 clones, around nine tenths seen once. Sequencing was done on a sample of PBMCs. These TCRs come from a man between 18 and 29 years old in good health and CMV-seropositive. CDR3s include the opening cysteine and the closing phenylalanine or tryptophan. D genes are given only for firm matches. Part of the rows lack a size; the others show once, few, many or a class for expanded clones.

clone_size: NA
d_call: NA
v_call: TRBV27
j_call: TRBJ2-1
cdr3_nt: TGTGCCAGCACCAACACACGAGGAGGACAGTTCTTC
cdr3_aa: CASTNTRGGQFF

clone_size: NA
d_call: NA
v_call: TRBV7-9
j_call: TRBJ2-2
cdr3_nt: TGTGCCAGCAGCTTTGAGTCCGGGGAGCTGTTTTTT
cdr3_aa: CASSFESGELFF

clone_size: NA
d_call: TRBD1
v_call: TRBV19
j_call: TRBJ2-7
cdr3_nt: TGTGCCAGTAGTATTAGGACAGGTTCCTACGAGCAGTACTTC
cdr3_aa: CASSIRTGSYEQYF

clone_size: once
d_call: TRBD1
v_call: TRBV28
j_call: TRBJ1-1
cdr3_nt: TGTGCCAGCAGTTTCAGGGGGTCGGGGAACACTGAAGCTTTCTTT
cdr3_aa: CASSFRGSGNTEAFF

clone_size: NA
d_call: TRBD2
v_call: TRBV13
j_call: TRBJ2-3
cdr3_nt: TGTGCCAGCACCAATAAAGAGCGGGATCCCACAGATACGCAGTATTTT
cdr3_aa: CASTNKERDPTDTQYF

clone_size: NA
d_call: NA
v_call: TRBV9
j_call: TRBJ1-4
cdr3_nt: TGTGCCAGCAGCGCACAGTCAACTAATGAAAAACTGTTTTTT
cdr3_aa: CASSAQSTNEKLFF

clone_size: NA
d_call: NA
v_call: TRBV10-3
j_call: TRBJ2-1
cdr3_nt: TGTGCCATCAGGCTTACGGGAGCCGACAATGAGCAGTTCTTC
cdr3_aa: CAIRLTGADNEQFF

clone_size: NA
d_call: NA
v_call: TRBV6-5
j_call: TRBJ2-7
cdr3_nt: TGTGCCAGCAGCTACCAAAGACAGAATTACGAGCAGTACTTC
cdr3_aa: CASSYQRQNYEQYF

clone_size: NA
d_call: NA
v_call: TRBV12-5
j_call: TRBJ1-2
cdr3_nt: TGTGCTAGTGGTTCGCTTTCTACTAACTATGGCTACACCTTC
cdr3_aa: CASGSLSTNYGYTF

clone_size: NA
d_call: NA
v_call: TRBV5-6
j_call: TRBJ2-2
cdr3_nt: TGTGCCAGCAGCTCGGGCGGTCAGGGTCCGAACACCGGGGAGCTGTTTTTT
cdr3_aa: CASSSGGQGPNTGELFF

clone_size: NA
d_call: NA
v_call: TRBV28
j_call: TRBJ1-1
cdr3_nt: TGTGCCAGCAGGATAAGCAACACTGAAGCTTTCTTT
cdr3_aa: CASRISNTEAFF

clone_size: NA
d_call: NA
v_call: TRBV7-9
j_call: TRBJ1-2
cdr3_nt: TGTGCCAGCAGCCCCGGAGGAGAGGACTATGGCTACACCTTC
cdr3_aa: CASSPGGEDYGYTF